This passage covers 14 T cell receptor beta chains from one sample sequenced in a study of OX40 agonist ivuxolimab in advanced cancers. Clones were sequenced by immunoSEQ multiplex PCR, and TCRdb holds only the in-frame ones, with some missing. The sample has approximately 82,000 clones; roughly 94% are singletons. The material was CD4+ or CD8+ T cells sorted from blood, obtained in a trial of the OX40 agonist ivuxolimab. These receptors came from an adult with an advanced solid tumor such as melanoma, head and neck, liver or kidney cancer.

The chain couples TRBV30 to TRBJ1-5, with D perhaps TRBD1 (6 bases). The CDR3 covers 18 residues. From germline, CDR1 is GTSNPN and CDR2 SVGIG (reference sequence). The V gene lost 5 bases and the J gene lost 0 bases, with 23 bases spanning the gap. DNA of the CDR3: TGTGCCTGGCGGGGGGGGGCTCTCCGCGGCTTTAGCAATCAGCCCCAGCATTTT. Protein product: CAWRGGALRGFSNQPQHF. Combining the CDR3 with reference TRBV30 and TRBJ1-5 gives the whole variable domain SQTIHQWPATLVQPVGSPLSLECTVEGTSNPNLYWYRQAAGRGLQLLFYSVGIGQISSEVPQNLSASRPQDRQFILSSKKLLLSDSGFYLCAWRGGALRGFSNQPQHFGDGTRLSIL.

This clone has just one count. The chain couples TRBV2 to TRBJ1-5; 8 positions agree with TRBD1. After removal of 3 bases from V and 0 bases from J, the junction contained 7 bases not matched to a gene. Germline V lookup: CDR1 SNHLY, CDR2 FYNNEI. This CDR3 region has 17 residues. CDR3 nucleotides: TGTGCCAGCAGTGACGCCCAGGGGGCGCATAGCAATCAGCCCCAGCATTTT. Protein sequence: CASSDAQGAHSNQPQHF.

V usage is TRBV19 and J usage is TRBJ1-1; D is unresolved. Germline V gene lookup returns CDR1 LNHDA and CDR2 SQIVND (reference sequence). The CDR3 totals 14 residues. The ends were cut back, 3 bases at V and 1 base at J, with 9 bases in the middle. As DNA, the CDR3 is TGTGCCAGTAGTATTCACCAAAAGAACACTGAAGCTTTCTTT. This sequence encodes CASSIHQKNTEAFF. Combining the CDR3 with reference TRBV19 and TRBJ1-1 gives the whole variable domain DGGITQSPKYLFRKEGQNVTLSCEQNLNHDAMYWYRQDPGQGLRLIYYSQIVNDFQKGDIAEGYSVSREKKESFPLTVTSAQKNPTAFYLCASSIHQKNTEAFFGQGTRLTVV.

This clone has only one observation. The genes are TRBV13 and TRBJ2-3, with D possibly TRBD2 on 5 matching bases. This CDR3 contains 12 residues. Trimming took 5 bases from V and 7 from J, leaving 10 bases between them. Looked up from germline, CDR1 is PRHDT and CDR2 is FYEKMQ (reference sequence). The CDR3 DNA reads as TGTGCCAGCAGCCCCGGGGTGAATACGCAGTATTTT. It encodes CASSPGVNTQYF.

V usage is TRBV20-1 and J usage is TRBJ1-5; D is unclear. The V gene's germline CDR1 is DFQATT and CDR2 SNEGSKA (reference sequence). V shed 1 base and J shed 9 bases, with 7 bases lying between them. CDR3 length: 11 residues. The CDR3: CSARGGGPQHF. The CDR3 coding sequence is TGCAGTGCTAGAGGAGGAGGGCCCCAGCATTTT.

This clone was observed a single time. The CDR3 here is CASSSAGTSSYEQYF. The CDR3 DNA reads TGTGCCAGTAGTAGCGCCGGAACTAGCTCCTACGAGCAGTACTTC. The chain has TRBV19 and TRBJ2-7, with D perhaps TRBD2 (5 bases). This CDR3 has 15 amino acids. Germline V gene lookup returns CDR1 LNHDA and CDR2 SQIVND (reference sequence). V was shortened by 4 bases and J by 0 bases, with 13 bases between the two germline ends.

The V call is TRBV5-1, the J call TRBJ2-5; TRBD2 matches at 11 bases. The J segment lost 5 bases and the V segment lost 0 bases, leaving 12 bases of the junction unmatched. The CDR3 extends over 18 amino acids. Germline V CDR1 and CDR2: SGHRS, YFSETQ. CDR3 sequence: CASSLEWGTSGLGETQYF. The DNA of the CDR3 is TGCGCCAGCAGCTTGGAGTGGGGGACTAGCGGCCTCGGGGAGACCCAGTACTTC.

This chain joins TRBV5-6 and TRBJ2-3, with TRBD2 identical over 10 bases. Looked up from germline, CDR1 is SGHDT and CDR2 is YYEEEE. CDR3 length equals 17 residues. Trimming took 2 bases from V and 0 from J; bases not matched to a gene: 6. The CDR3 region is CASSFGLAAPSTDTQYF. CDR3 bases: TGTGCCAGCAGCTTCGGACTAGCGGCCCCTAGCACAGATACGCAGTATTTT.

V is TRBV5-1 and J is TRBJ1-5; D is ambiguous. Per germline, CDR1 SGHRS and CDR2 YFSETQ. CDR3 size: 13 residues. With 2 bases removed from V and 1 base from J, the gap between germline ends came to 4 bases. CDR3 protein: CASSFGSNQPQHF. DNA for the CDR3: TGCGCCAGCAGCTTTGGGAGCAATCAGCCCCAGCATTTT.

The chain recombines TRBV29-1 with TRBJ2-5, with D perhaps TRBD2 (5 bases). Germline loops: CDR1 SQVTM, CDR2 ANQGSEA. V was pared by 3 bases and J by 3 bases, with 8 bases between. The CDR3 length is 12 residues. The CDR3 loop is CSVEAGEETQYF. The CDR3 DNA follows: TGCAGCGTTGAGGCCGGGGAAGAGACCCAGTACTTC. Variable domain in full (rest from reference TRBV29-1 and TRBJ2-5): SAVISQKPSRDICQRGTSLTIQCQVDSQVTMMFWYRQQPGQSLTLIATANQGSEATYESGFVIDKFPISRPNLTFSTLTVSNMSPEDSSIYLCSVEAGEETQYFGPGTRLLVL.

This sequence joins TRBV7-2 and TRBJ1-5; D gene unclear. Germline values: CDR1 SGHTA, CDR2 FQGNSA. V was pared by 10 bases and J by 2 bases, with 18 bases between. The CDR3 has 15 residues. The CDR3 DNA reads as TGTGCCACTGCCCTGGGTGTTTATGGCAATCAGCCCCAGCATTTT. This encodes CATALGVYGNQPQHF.

DNA of the CDR3: TGCGCCAGCAGCCAAGATCCCGGTCCCTATGGCTACACCTTC. It yields the protein CASSQDPGPYGYTF. V usage is TRBV4-3 and J usage is TRBJ1-2; D gene ambiguous. The CDR3 sequence is 14 residues long. With 0 bases removed from V and 4 bases from J, the gap between germline ends came to 9 bases. In germline, CDR1 is LGHNA, CDR2 YSLEER.

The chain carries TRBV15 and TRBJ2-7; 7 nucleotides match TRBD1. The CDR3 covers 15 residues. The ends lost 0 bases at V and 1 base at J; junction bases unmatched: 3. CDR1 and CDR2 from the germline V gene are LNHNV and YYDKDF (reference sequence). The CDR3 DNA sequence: TGTGCCACCAGCAGAGATATGGGACAGTCCTACGAGCAGTACTTC. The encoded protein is CATSRDMGQSYEQYF.

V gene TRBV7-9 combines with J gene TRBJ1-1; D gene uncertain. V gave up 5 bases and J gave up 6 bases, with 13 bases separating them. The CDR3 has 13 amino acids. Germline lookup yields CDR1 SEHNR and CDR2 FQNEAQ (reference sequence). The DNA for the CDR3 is TGTGCCAGCAGCCCAGAGTGGGGAGCTGAAGCTTTCTTT. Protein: CASSPEWGAEAFF.